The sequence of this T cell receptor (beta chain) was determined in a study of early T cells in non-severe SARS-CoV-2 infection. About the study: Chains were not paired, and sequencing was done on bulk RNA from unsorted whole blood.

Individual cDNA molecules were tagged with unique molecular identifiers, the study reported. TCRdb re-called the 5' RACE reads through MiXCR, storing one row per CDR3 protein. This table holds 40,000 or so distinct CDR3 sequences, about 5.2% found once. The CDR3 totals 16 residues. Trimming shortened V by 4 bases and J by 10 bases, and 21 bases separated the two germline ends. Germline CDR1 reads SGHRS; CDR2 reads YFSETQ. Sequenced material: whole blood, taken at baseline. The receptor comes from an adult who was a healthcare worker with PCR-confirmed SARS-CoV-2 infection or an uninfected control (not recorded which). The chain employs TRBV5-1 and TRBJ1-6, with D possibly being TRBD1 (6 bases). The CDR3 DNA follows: TGCGCCAGCAGCGCGAGTACAGGGCGTTCAGGCTCACCCCTCCACTTT. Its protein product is CASSASTGRSGSPLHF.